What follows are 21 T cell receptor beta chains derived from one specimen sequenced in a study of blood T cell repertoires in COVID-19. The protocol was immunoSEQ multiplex PCR, while the TCRdb copy is restricted to in-frame clones and leaves out a portion. Among 150,000 to 180,000 clones listed, 83% were seen once. The specimen sequenced was peripheral blood. These receptors originate from a woman aged 55-75 years with COVID-19, enrolled during active disease.

The chain combines TRBV7-2 with TRBJ2-3, with TRBD2 identical over 7 bases. The CDR3 runs to 16 residues. V lost 0 bases to trimming and J lost 1 base; unmatched junction nucleotides: 4. From germline, CDR1 is SGHTA and CDR2 FQGNSA. Here the CDR3 DNA reads TGTGCCAGCAGCTTAGCCAGCGGGGCGGGCACAGATACGCAGTATTTT. Translation gives CASSLASGAGTDTQYF.

The CDR3 reads CASSVGDRSAGELFF. The CDR3 DNA reads as TGTGCCAGCAGCGTAGGAGACAGGTCAGCCGGGGAGCTGTTTTTT. The chain is built from TRBV9 and TRBJ2-2; weak D call: TRBD1 (6 bases). Deletions cut 0 bases from V and 6 bases from J, with 12 bases between. The CDR3 is 15 residues long. CDR1 is SGDLS, CDR2 YYNGEE, per germline.

CDR3 sequence (DNA): TGTGCCAGCAGCGTAGTTGGAGCGTCGGGGGTTTATGGCTACACCTTC. Encoded protein: CASSVVGASGVYGYTF. The chain uses TRBV9 and TRBJ1-2, with D perhaps matching TRBD1 (5 bases). The CDR3 extends over 16 amino acids. CDR1 SGDLS and CDR2 YYNGEE come from the germline V gene. The V gene lost 0 bases and the J gene lost 5 bases, with 17 bases spanning the gap.

There are a few counts of this clone. The J gene is TRBJ1-1, the V gene TRBV11-2, with TRBD1 matching over 7 bases. The CDR3 has 12 amino acids. V dropped 5 bases and J dropped 10; count of bases not matched to a gene: 7. CDR1 and CDR2 (germline): SGHAT, FQNNGV. The CDR3 here is CASSPDRVLAFF. CDR3 sequence (DNA): TGTGCCAGCAGCCCAGACAGGGTGTTAGCTTTCTTT.

This chain joins TRBV10-2 and TRBJ2-7; TRBD2 aligns across 10 bases. This CDR3 has 13 amino acids. Looked up from germline, CDR1 is WSHSY and CDR2 is SAAADI. The ends lost 8 bases at V and 4 bases at J; junction bases unmatched: 5. The CDR3 spells CASGIAGGYEQYF. As DNA, the CDR3 is TGCGCCAGCGGGATAGCGGGAGGTTACGAGCAGTACTTC.

The V and J genes are TRBV6-5 and TRBJ2-5, with TRBD1 as a possible D gene (7 bases). With 6 bases removed from V and 5 bases from J, the gap between germline ends came to 10 bases. Germline V lookup: CDR1 MNHEY, CDR2 SVGAGI. CDR3 length: 12 residues. The DNA of the CDR3 is TGTGCCAGCAGGACAGGGAGGGAGACCCAGTACTTC. Encoded protein: CASRTGRETQYF.

The chain couples TRBV18 to TRBJ1-4, with D unresolved. Germline assignment: CDR1 KGHSH and CDR2 LQKENI. V shed 1 base and J shed 6 bases, with 9 bases lying between them. The CDR3 loop spans 14 amino acids. As DNA, the CDR3 is TGTGCCAGCTCACCACGGGCAGGATATGAAAAACTGTTTTTT. Amino acids: CASSPRAGYEKLFF.

The CDR3 DNA reads TGTGCCACCAGCACGTTCGGGGAGGATCAGCCCCAGCATTTT. This codes for CATSTFGEDQPQHF. V usage is TRBV15 and J usage is TRBJ1-5; D remains unclear. Trimming took 4 bases from V and 5 from J, leaving 12 bases between them. CDR3 length: 14 residues. CDR1 and CDR2 (germline): LNHNV, YYDKDF (reference sequence).

The chain is built from TRBV9 and TRBJ1-1, with 9 bases matching TRBD1. This CDR3 contains 14 residues. The germline V gene encodes CDR1 SGDLS and CDR2 YYNGEE. The V gene end was trimmed by 4 bases and the J gene end by 3 bases; junction bases not matched to a gene: 4. The chain's CDR3 is CASSLQGAYTEAFF. CDR3 DNA sequence: TGTGCCAGCAGCCTACAGGGGGCTTACACTGAAGCTTTCTTT.

This clone showed up just once. The rearrangement links TRBV25-1 to TRBJ1-6; D is possibly TRBD1 (5 bases). Germline V gene lookup returns CDR1 MGHDK and CDR2 SYGVNS. The V end lost 6 bases, the J end lost 7 bases, and 16 bases lay between the germline ends. CDR3 length: 15 amino acids. Here the CDR3 reads CASSLDPKGNSPLHF. The CDR3 DNA reads TGTGCCAGCAGCCTCGACCCTAAGGGGAATTCACCCCTCCACTTT.

This clone was found a few times. This chain links TRBV5-6 with TRBJ1-5; the match to TRBD1 covers 7 bases. The CDR3 contains 14 residues. V lost 2 bases to trimming and J lost 6 bases; unmatched junction nucleotides: 5. Germline CDR1 reads SGHDT; CDR2 reads YYEEEE. CDR3 protein: CASSFGQATQPQHF. The CDR3, as DNA: TGTGCCAGCAGCTTTGGACAGGCAACTCAGCCCCAGCATTTT.

A remark on this clone: This sample also contains other DNA sequences that code for the same CDR3. This chain uses TRBV5-1 with TRBJ1-5; no clear D gene. CDR1 SGHRS and CDR2 YFSETQ come from the germline V gene. The CDR3 consists of 14 residues. The ends were cut back, 0 bases at V and 4 bases at J, with 8 bases in the middle. The DNA for the CDR3 is TGCGCCAGCAGCTTGGTGGGAGGGAATCAGCCCCAGCATTTT. Its protein product is CASSLVGGNQPQHF.

The chain recombines TRBV6-5 with TRBJ1-1; D may be TRBD1 (5 bases). Deletions cut 6 bases from V and 8 bases from J, with 16 bases between. The CDR3 has 13 residues. Germline-derived CDR1 and CDR2 are MNHEY and SVGAGI. DNA for the CDR3: TGTGCCAGCAGGACCAACCGGGGGGACGAAGCTTTCTTT. Amino acids: CASRTNRGDEAFF.

The rearrangement links TRBV5-4 to TRBJ1-3, with TRBD1 as a possible D gene (5 bases). CDR3 size: 17 residues. Trimming shortened V by 3 bases and J by 0 bases, and 16 bases separated the two germline ends. Germline lookup yields CDR1 SGHNT and CDR2 YYREEE (reference sequence). The CDR3 DNA follows: TGTGCCAGCAGCTCAGGAGGGGTATTGGTCTCTGGAAACACCATATATTTT. Protein product: CASSSGGVLVSGNTIYF.

The rearrangement joins TRBV10-1 to TRBJ1-2; maybe TRBD1 (5 bases). Trimming cost V 7 bases and J 10 bases, with 10 bases left between them. Germline V lookup: CDR1 WNHNN, CDR2 SYGVQD (reference sequence). The CDR3 consists of 10 residues. CDR3 DNA: TGCGCCAGCATAGCGGGGCCCTACACCTTC. It is translated as CASIAGPYTF.

This clone was seen only once. The chain joins TRBV5-1 to TRBJ1-1; D remains ambiguous. With 1 base removed from V and 1 base from J, the gap between germline ends came to 8 bases. CDR1 is SGHRS, CDR2 YFSETQ, per germline. CDR3 length: 14 residues. DNA for the CDR3: TGCGCCAGCAGCTTGCAACGACAGAACACTGAAGCTTTCTTT. Translation gives CASSLQRQNTEAFF.

This clone was seen once. The chain uses TRBV9 and TRBJ2-2; D remains unclear. Germline V lookup: CDR1 SGDLS, CDR2 YYNGEE. V was cut by 1 base and J by 0 bases, with 16 bases left in between. This CDR3 is built from 18 residues. CDR3 residues: CASSVRPSWSANTGELFF. The CDR3 bases are TGTGCCAGCAGCGTAAGGCCCAGCTGGAGCGCGAACACCGGGGAGCTGTTTTTT. Full variable domain (outside the CDR3, taken from reference TRBV9 and TRBJ2-2): DSGVTQTPKHLITATGQRVTLRCSPRSGDLSVYWYQQSLDQGLQFLIQYYNGEERAKGNILERFSAQQFPDLHSELNLSSLELGDSALYFCASSVRPSWSANTGELFFGEGSRLTVL.

The V gene is TRBV5-5, the J gene TRBJ2-3; the D gene is possibly TRBD2 (6 bases). V shed 0 bases and J shed 0 bases, with 11 bases lying between them. Germline CDR1 and CDR2: SGHKS and YYEKEE (reference sequence). CDR3 length: 16 residues. The CDR3 bases are TGTGCCAGCAGCTTGGGGGGCGGGACTAGCACAGATACGCAGTATTTT. Translated, it gives CASSLGGGTSTDTQYF.

This clone has only a few counts. V usage is TRBV6-4 and J usage is TRBJ1-3; a possible D gene is TRBD1 (6 bases). The CDR3 is 15 residues long. The germline gives CDR1 MRHNA, CDR2 SNTAGT. Trimming took 6 bases from V and 1 from J, leaving 13 bases between them. In nucleotides, the CDR3 is TGTGCCAGCAGGGGGGCACGGGTTTCTGGAAACACCATATATTTT. Translating it yields CASRGARVSGNTIYF.

The gene calls are TRBV6-2 or TRBV6-3 and TRBJ2-6; 11 nucleotides line up with TRBD2. The CDR3 sequence is 21 residues long. Germline CDR1 reads MNHEY; CDR2 reads SVGEGT. Unmatched junction bases numbered 10, after V lost 0 bases and J lost 0 bases. CDR3: CASSYSTGTSGPASGANVLTF. The CDR3 DNA sequence: TGTGCCAGCAGTTACTCTACCGGGACTAGCGGACCCGCCTCTGGGGCCAACGTCCTGACTTTC.

The chain has TRBV7-9 and TRBJ2-1; 7 nucleotides align to TRBD2. Germline loops: CDR1 SEHNR, CDR2 FQNEAQ (reference sequence). Germline trimming cut 1 base from V and 9 bases from J; bases unmatched to any gene: 3. CDR3 length: 13 amino acids. The CDR3 protein is CASSLGAGVEQFF. The CDR3 DNA follows: TGTGCCAGCAGCTTAGGGGCGGGGGTTGAGCAGTTCTTC.